The text below deals with one TCR beta chain. What antigen it recognizes has not been identified. One base away there is no much larger clone; base qualities are not given. This sample is drawn from a study of regulatory T cells in long-lasting Graves disease (dated by TCRdb to 2020 to 2022). Study-wide context: To count as having persistent Graves' disease, a patient had to have received antithyroid drug treatment for over 5 years with TSH receptor autoantibodies remaining persistently positive. TCR sequencing covered roughly 13 persistent and some 20 newly diagnosed Graves' disease patients, some 33 samples in total. The study took place in China and was registered as a clinical trial. In the clinical cohort, patients with persistent Graves' disease had used antithyroid drugs for an average of about 9.4 years. Persistent Graves' disease patients were compared with newly diagnosed Graves' disease patients by peripheral blood TCR sequencing and RNA sequencing. Overall study outcomes, separate from this receptor: Sequencing and analysis were restricted to the TCR beta chain. The authors noted that the small sample size was a limitation that may lower accuracy. Persistent patients shared more public clonotypes among themselves (around 2,700) than newly diagnosed patients did (about 900). Because the primary lesion, thyroid tissue, could not be accessed, the study looked at peripheral blood alone. Preferential use of TRBV28, TRBJ1-2 and TRBJ2-5 was observed in persistent disease, whereas TRBV20-1 and TRBJ2-1 were favored in newly diagnosed disease. Lower TCR Shannon entropy and fewer highly expanded clones were observed in persistent Graves' disease patients than in newly diagnosed patients, which suggested clonal expansion.

The label giving this sample's time point can be read as: persistent/refractory GD, antithyroid drugs over 5 years with positive TRAb. For both TCR sequencing and RNA sequencing, RNA was extracted from PBMCs in TRIzol. The diagnosis of Graves' disease followed American Thyroid Association guidelines. Patients were recruited from an endocrinology department in Xi'an, China. From each patient, about 9.7 milliliters of peripheral blood was collected into an EDTA anticoagulant tube. Ficoll Paque Plus density gradient separation was used to isolate PBMCs, and no further T cell sorting was done. An Agilent 2100 Bioanalyzer and agarose gel were used to assess RNA quality, and a NanoDrop 2000 was used to measure RNA concentration. The library was produced with multiplex PCR. The data were produced on an Illumina HiSeq 4000. To build TCR beta libraries, CDR3 regions were amplified by Arm-PCR using iRepertoire HTBI primers. Before sequencing, the PCR products underwent gel purification. The original methods were these. Across samples, some 62 TRBV and 14 TRBJ segments were identified and used for gene usage analysis of CDR3 amino acid clonotypes. COPE and FqMerger were used to merge the filtered high-quality paired reads into contigs. Contigs were aligned with BLAST to IMGT TRBV, TRBD and TRBJ reference genes, and CDR3 was defined per IMGT. Highly expanded clones were defined as clonotypes with a frequency above 0.1%. Shannon entropy served as the measure of repertoire diversity, while the Gini coefficient captured V-J evenness. A clonotype was considered public if more than one individual shared it. TCRdb passed the public sequencing reads through fastp at Q25 and MiXCR, retaining productive beta sequences. Merged by CDR3 protein, the rows form single entries marked with the most common genes and DNA. These V and J calls are TCRdb output, not the study's own analysis. The sample table records 300,000 to 500,000 distinct CDR3 sequences; around 20% of these occur just once. Roughly 20% of the sample goes to the ten largest clones.

According to the germline V gene, CDR1 reads SQVTM and CDR2 reads ANQGSEA. The CDR3, from cysteine to phenylalanine, totals 15 residues. Only CDR3 DNA remains: 45 bases, in frame from the first base. V is reduced by 6 bases and J by 1 base, leaving a spacing of 18 bases between them. The source was peripheral blood mononuclear cells (PBMCs), collected when the disease was refractory, from a patient treated with antithyroid drugs. This TCR derives from a female donor with Graves disease. The receptor chain draws on TRBV29-1 and TRBJ1-2; tentative D gene TRBD1, with 6 bases matching. CDR3 protein: CSVAQPTGINYGYTF. The sequenced DNA: TGCAGCGTGGCCCAACCGACAGGTATTAACTATGGCTACACCTTC.